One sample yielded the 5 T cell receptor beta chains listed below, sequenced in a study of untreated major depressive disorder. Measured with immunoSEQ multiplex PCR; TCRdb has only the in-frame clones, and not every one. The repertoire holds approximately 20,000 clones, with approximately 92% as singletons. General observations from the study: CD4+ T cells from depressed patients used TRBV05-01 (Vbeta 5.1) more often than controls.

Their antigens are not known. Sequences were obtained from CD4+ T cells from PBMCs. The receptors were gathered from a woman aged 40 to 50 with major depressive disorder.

For the CDR3, the DNA is TGTGCCAGCAGTTTATTACCAGGGTACTGGGGACAAGGGACTGAAGCTTTCTTT. Translation: CASSLLPGYWGQGTEAFF. The gene calls are TRBV27 and TRBJ1-1; D possibly corresponds to TRBD1 (6 bases). The length of the CDR3 is 18 residues. The germline gives CDR1 MNHEY, CDR2 SMNVEV (reference sequence). The germline V and J ends were trimmed by 1 base and 5 bases, with 23 bases remaining between them.

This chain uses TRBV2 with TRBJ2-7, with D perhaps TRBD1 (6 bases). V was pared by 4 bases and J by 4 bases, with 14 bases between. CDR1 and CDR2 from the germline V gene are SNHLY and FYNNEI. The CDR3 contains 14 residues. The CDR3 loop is CASSGGGQAYEQYF. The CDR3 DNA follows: TGTGCCAGCAGTGGTGGGGGCCAGGCATACGAGCAGTACTTC.

The CDR3 reads CASSESPRQGNSPLHF. CDR3 in DNA: TGCGCCAGCAGTGAGTCGCCTCGACAGGGTAATTCACCCCTCCACTTT. The V and J genes are TRBV10-2 and TRBJ1-6, with 7 bases identical to TRBD1. Germline V CDR1 and CDR2: WSHSY, SAAADI. The CDR3 totals 16 residues. V dropped 0 bases and J dropped 6; count of bases not matched to a gene: 5.

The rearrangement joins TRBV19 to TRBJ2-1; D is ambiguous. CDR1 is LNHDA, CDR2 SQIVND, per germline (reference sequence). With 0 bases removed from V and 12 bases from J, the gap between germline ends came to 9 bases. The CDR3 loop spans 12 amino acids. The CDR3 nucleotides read TGTGCCAGTAGTATAGATCGAGGTACGCAGTTCTTC. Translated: CASSIDRGTQFF.

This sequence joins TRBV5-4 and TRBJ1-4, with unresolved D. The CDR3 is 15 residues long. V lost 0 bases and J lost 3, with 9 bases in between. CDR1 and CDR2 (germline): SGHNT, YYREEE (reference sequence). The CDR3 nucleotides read TGTGCCAGCAGCTTGGCGGGCCGGGCTAATGAAAAACTGTTTTTT. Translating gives CASSLAGRANEKLFF.